These 15 T cell receptor beta chains were all obtained from the same sample, sequenced in a study of blood T cells in healthy people across ages. For the second PCR, which ran for about 7 to 11 cycles, a sample-barcoded 5' primer and a J-beta primer mix were used. TCRdb reprocessed the 5' RACE reads with MiXCR, giving one entry per CDR3 protein. The sample includes 1.5 million to 2 million distinct CDR3 sequences, 49% of them seen just once. Material for sequencing was blood. Receptors originate from a woman aged 40 to 50 in good health.

The table lists this clonotype with a few counts. The chain carries TRBV18 and TRBJ2-7; D perhaps matches TRBD2 (5 bases). This CDR3 spans 11 amino acids. V lost 5 bases to trimming and J lost 7 bases, with 9 bases between them. Germline values: CDR1 KGHSH, CDR2 LQKENI. The CDR3 loop reads CASSGSREQYF. CDR3 DNA: TGTGCCAGCTCAGGGAGCCGAGAGCAGTACTTC.

This clonotype was counted between two and nine times. This chain links TRBV28 with TRBJ2-4; maybe TRBD2 (5 bases). The V end lost 3 bases, the J end lost 9 bases, and 12 bases lay between the germline ends. The CDR3 sequence is 13 residues long. CDR1 is MDHEN, CDR2 SYDVKM, per germline. In nucleotides, the CDR3 is TGTGCCAGCAGTTTCCCCAACCGGGGCATTCAGTACTTC. Encoded protein: CASSFPNRGIQYF. The entire variable domain, with the rest obtained from reference TRBV28 and TRBJ2-4, is as follows: DVKVTQSSRYLVKRTGEKVFLECVQDMDHENMFWYRQDPGLGLRLIYFSYDVKMKEKGDIPEGYSVSREKKERFSLILESASTNQTSMYLCASSFPNRGIQYFGAGTRLSVL.

V usage is TRBV24-1 and J usage is TRBJ1-5; D remains unclear. Trimming took 0 bases from V and 1 from J, leaving 9 bases between them. The CDR3 is 16 residues long. CDR1 and CDR2 (germline): KGHDR, SFDVKD. The CDR3 coding sequence is TGTGCCACCAGTGATTTGAAGAGCGGCAGCAATCAGCCCCAGCATTTT. Translation: CATSDLKSGSNQPQHF.

As regards this clonotype: A read error is possible here, since a much larger clone lies one base away. The chain employs TRBV4-1 and TRBJ2-1; 15 bases are shared with TRBD2. After removal of 7 bases from V and 9 bases from J, the junction contained 7 bases not matched to a gene. The CDR3 runs 15 residues. Germline loops: CDR1 MGHRA, CDR2 YSYEKL. The CDR3 spells CASTCGTSGGTEQFF. CDR3 DNA: TGCGCCAGCACCTGTGGGACTAGCGGGGGGACTGAGCAGTTCTTC.

V is TRBV7-2 and J is TRBJ1-1; D gene uncertain. CDR1 is SGHTA and CDR2 is FQGNSA in the germline V gene. The length of the CDR3 is 16 residues. V was cut by 1 base and J by 3 bases, with 15 bases left in between. In DNA, the CDR3 is TGTGCCAGCAGCTTAGAGCCGTGGTTAGAGGACACTGAAGCTTTCTTT. Protein: CASSLEPWLEDTEAFF.

This clonotype was found a few times. J is TRBJ2-5 and V is TRBV5-1; no reliable D call. From germline, CDR1 is SGHRS and CDR2 YFSETQ. Trimming left V 6 bases short and J 5 bases short, with 8 bases between. This CDR3 region has 11 residues. CDR3 amino acids: CASNMGETQYF. The CDR3 nucleotides are TGCGCCAGCAATATGGGGGAGACCCAGTACTTC.

This clonotype has only one observation. The rearrangement uses TRBV3-1 and TRBJ1-3; D not certain. The V end was cut by 8 bases, the J end by 7 bases, with 21 bases between. Germline values: CDR1 LGHDT, CDR2 YNNKEL (reference sequence). This CDR3 region has 15 residues. CDR3 bases: TGTGCCAGCGGCCTATCAACCTCAAGGACGAACACCATATATTTT. Its translation: CASGLSTSRTNTIYF.

The chain joins TRBV6-1 to TRBJ1-2; D is ambiguous. The CDR3 is 13 residues long. Trimming left V 6 bases short and J 0 bases short, with 8 bases between. From germline, CDR1 is MNHNS and CDR2 SASEGT. In nucleotides, the CDR3 is TGTGCCAGCAGGATCTTAGCTAACTATGGCTACACCTTC. This sequence encodes CASRILANYGYTF.

This clonotype was detected a few times. The V and J genes are TRBV28 and TRBJ2-1, with 7 positions matching TRBD2. Germline-derived CDR1 and CDR2 are MDHEN and SYDVKM. The CDR3 spans 14 residues. V shed 2 bases, J shed 5 bases, and the junction held 3 bases outside the gene matches. The CDR3, as DNA: TGTGCCAGCAGTTTACTAGCGGAGAACAATGAGCAGTTCTTC. Protein sequence: CASSLLAENNEQFF.

This clonotype was seen a single time. V gene TRBV4-2 combines with J gene TRBJ2-7, with D perhaps given as TRBD1 or TRBD2 (6 bases each). CDR3 size: 12 residues. Germline V CDR1 and CDR2: LGHNA, YNFKEQ. The ends were cut back, 10 bases at V and 5 bases at J, with 15 bases in the middle. CDR3 in amino acids: CATPPGANEQYF. The CDR3 nucleotides are TGTGCCACGCCCCCGGGGGCCAACGAGCAGTACTTC.

As regards this clonotype: Sequence at one end of the junction differs from germline and may be a read error. V is TRBV13 and J is TRBJ2-5; a possible D gene is TRBD1 (6 bases). The germline CDR1 and CDR2 sequences are PRHDT and FYEKMQ (reference sequence). CDR3 size: 14 residues. In DNA, the CDR3 is TGTGCCGGCAGCTCCCTAGGGGGTTCGGAGACCCAGTACTTC. Amino acid sequence: CAGSSLGGSETQYF.

The gene calls are TRBV10-3 and TRBJ2-5; D call uncertain. The CDR3 runs 14 residues. Germline CDR1 ENHRY, CDR2 SYGVKD. The V end lost 2 bases, the J end lost 1 base, and 8 bases lay between the germline ends. The CDR3 DNA reads as TGTGCCATCAGTGAGCTCACACTCCAAGAGACCCAGTACTTC. Amino acid sequence: CAISELTLQETQYF.

The V call is TRBV5-6, the J call TRBJ2-7, with 15 positions matching TRBD2. The J call may be faulty, since TRBJ2-5 better matches the DNA end. The CDR3 is 18 amino acids. CDR1 is SGHDT and CDR2 is YYEEEE in the germline V gene. DNA of the CDR3: TGTGCCAGCAGCTTTGGGACTAGCGGGGGGCCTACTAGGGAGACCCAGTACTTC. The encoded protein is CASSFGTSGGPTRETQYF.

This chain uses TRBV29-1 with TRBJ2-3; D perhaps matches TRBD2 (5 bases). V lost 0 bases to trimming and J lost 0 bases, with 7 bases between them. In germline, CDR1 is SQVTM, CDR2 ANQGSEA. The CDR3 runs 14 residues. The CDR3 region is CSVEDPGSTDTQYF. CDR3 nucleotides: TGCAGCGTTGAAGATCCGGGAAGCACAGATACGCAGTATTTT.

This chain connects TRBV6-1 to TRBJ2-3; D may correspond to TRBD1 or TRBD2 (6 bases each). CDR3 length equals 14 residues. Per the germline V gene, CDR1 is MNHNS and CDR2 is SASEGT. Trimming shortened V by 2 bases and J by 9 bases, and 15 bases separated the two germline ends. This CDR3 is CASSELRQGRTQYF. Here the CDR3 DNA reads TGTGCCAGCAGTGAATTAAGGCAGGGGAGGACGCAGTATTTT.